These T cell receptor beta chains were read from a single sample in a study of blood T cell repertoires in COVID-19. Assay: immunoSEQ multiplex PCR; the TCRdb copy retains only in-frame clones and omits some. The sample gives 200,000 or so clones, 88% of which show up once; just over 2.5% is in the top ten. Sequences were obtained from PBMCs or T cells enriched from blood (not recorded which). The receptors stem from a woman in her thirties who had recovered from COVID-19. Each CDR3 is given with its conserved first and last residue. Fields, in order: J gene, D gene, V gene, clone size, CDR3 DNA, CDR3 protein. The D gene is left open where the match is weak. For some rows the clone size is stated as once, few or many, or as a class when expanded; others skip it.

J gene: TRBJ2-2
D gene: TRBD1
V gene: TRBV19
clone size: many
CDR3 DNA: TGTGCCAGTAGTAAACCCGGGACAGGGGTTATCGGGGAGCTGTTTTTT
CDR3 protein: CASSKPGTGVIGELFF

J gene: TRBJ2-6
D gene: TRBD1
V gene: TRBV5-1
clone size: NA
CDR3 DNA: TGCGCCAGCAGCGACAGGGTGGCCTCTGGGGCCAACGTCCTGACTTTC
CDR3 protein: CASSDRVASGANVLTF

J gene: TRBJ2-5
D gene: NA
V gene: TRBV19
clone size: NA
CDR3 DNA: TGTGCCAGTAGTAGTCGTGGGGCGGAGACCCAGTACTTC
CDR3 protein: CASSSRGAETQYF

J gene: TRBJ1-5
D gene: NA
V gene: TRBV2
clone size: NA
CDR3 DNA: TGTGCCAGCAGTGAAAGTGCGGCAGGGGCGTCCCCCCAGCATTTT
CDR3 protein: CASSESAAGASPQHF

J gene: TRBJ2-4
D gene: TRBD1
V gene: TRBV6-2/TRBV6-3
clone size: NA
CDR3 DNA: TGTGCCAGCAGTCGGACAGGGGGGTCCAACGGAGCCAAAAACATTCAGTACTTC
CDR3 protein: CASSRTGGSNGAKNIQYF

J gene: TRBJ2-3
D gene: TRBD2
V gene: TRBV7-2
clone size: NA
CDR3 DNA: TGTGCCAGCAGCTTAAAGGCGAGCGGGGATGGTACGCAGTATTTT
CDR3 protein: CASSLKASGDGTQYF

J gene: TRBJ2-3
D gene: NA
V gene: TRBV24-1
clone size: once
CDR3 DNA: TGTGCCACCAGTGATATAGCGGATGGAGATACGCAGTATTTT
CDR3 protein: CATSDIADGDTQYF

J gene: TRBJ1-5
D gene: TRBD1
V gene: TRBV7-2
clone size: NA
CDR3 DNA: TGTGCCAGCAGCTTAGTGGGGACAGGGTATCGACAGCCCCAGCATTTT
CDR3 protein: CASSLVGTGYRQPQHF

J gene: TRBJ2-3
D gene: NA
V gene: TRBV2
clone size: NA
CDR3 DNA: TGTGCCAGCAGAGCTAGCGATACGCAGTATTTT
CDR3 protein: CASRASDTQYF

J gene: TRBJ1-2
D gene: NA
V gene: TRBV14
clone size: NA
CDR3 DNA: TGTGCCAGCAGTCGGGATATCTATGGCTACACCTTC
CDR3 protein: CASSRDIYGYTF

J gene: TRBJ2-7
D gene: NA
V gene: TRBV7-9
clone size: NA
CDR3 DNA: TGTGCCAGCAGCTTAGATGCGCGCTACGAGCAGTACTTC
CDR3 protein: CASSLDARYEQYF

J gene: TRBJ1-5
D gene: NA
V gene: TRBV18
clone size: once
CDR3 DNA: TGTGCCAGCTCAGGGCAGAGTGATCAGCCCCAGCATTTT
CDR3 protein: CASSGQSDQPQHF

J gene: TRBJ2-5
D gene: NA
V gene: TRBV19
clone size: NA
CDR3 DNA: TGTGCCAGTAGTATAGATCGGGAGACCCAGTACTTC
CDR3 protein: CASSIDRETQYF

J gene: TRBJ1-3
D gene: NA
V gene: TRBV9
clone size: NA
CDR3 DNA: TGTGCCAGCAGCGTAGATAGCGGAAACACCATATATTTT
CDR3 protein: CASSVDSGNTIYF

J gene: TRBJ1-6
D gene: NA
V gene: TRBV2
clone size: NA
CDR3 DNA: TGTGCCAGCAGTTTAGACAGGTATAATTCACCCCTCCACTTT
CDR3 protein: CASSLDRYNSPLHF

J gene: TRBJ2-7
D gene: NA
V gene: TRBV24-1
clone size: NA
CDR3 DNA: TGTGCCACCAGTGAATTTTCCCGGACTTTTACTGCCTACGAGCAGTACTTC
CDR3 protein: CATSEFSRTFTAYEQYF

J gene: TRBJ1-2
D gene: NA
V gene: TRBV12-3/TRBV12-4
clone size: NA
CDR3 DNA: TGTGCCAGCAGTTTAGACGACAGGGGCTACACCTTC
CDR3 protein: CASSLDDRGYTF

J gene: TRBJ2-7
D gene: NA
V gene: TRBV6-5
clone size: NA
CDR3 DNA: TGTGCCAGCAGTTACGGGGAGCGGACCTACGAGCAGTACTTC
CDR3 protein: CASSYGERTYEQYF